Each of the 10 T cell receptor beta chains below was sequenced from the same sample in a study of early T cells in non-severe SARS-CoV-2 infection. TCRdb fed the 5' RACE reads into MiXCR, producing one record per CDR3 protein. The sample contains 50,000 to 55,000 distinct CDR3 sequences, approximately 10% of which appear only once. Sequenced sample: whole blood. These receptors were obtained from an adult who was a healthcare worker with PCR-confirmed SARS-CoV-2 infection or an uninfected control (not recorded which).

This clonotype has just one count. The genes are TRBV28 and TRBJ1-1, with TRBD1 identical over 9 bases. Germline V gives CDR1 MDHEN, CDR2 SYDVKM. V dropped 10 bases and J dropped 1; count of bases not matched to a gene: 19. This CDR3 is 18 amino acids long. CDR3 nucleotide sequence: TGTGCCAACCGTCCCATCACAGGGGGCGCGGGCCCGAACACTGAAGCTTTCTTT. It is translated as CANRPITGGAGPNTEAFF.

This chain connects TRBV7-9 to TRBJ1-1; a weak D match, TRBD1 (6 bases). Trimming stripped 5 bases from V and 2 bases from J, with 15 bases between. CDR3 length: 15 residues. Germline V gene sequence: CDR1 SEHNR, CDR2 FQNEAQ (reference sequence). CDR3 sequence reads: CASSPAGAGNTEAFF. The CDR3, as DNA: TGTGCCAGCAGCCCTGCAGGGGCAGGCAACACTGAAGCTTTCTTT.

This clonotype has a handful of counts. This sequence joins TRBV3-1 and TRBJ2-1; 8 bases are shared with TRBD1. V lost 1 base and J lost 5; bases outside the gene matches: 4. The CDR3 covers 15 residues. The germline CDR1 and CDR2 sequences are LGHDT and YNNKEL (reference sequence). CDR3 sequence reads: CASSQGTGYHNEQFF. The CDR3 DNA reads TGTGCCAGCAGCCAAGGGACAGGGTACCACAATGAGCAGTTCTTC.

This chain links TRBV5-1 with TRBJ2-1; D is unresolved. Trimming took 5 bases from V and 5 from J, leaving 20 bases between them. The CDR3 totals 16 residues. The V gene's germline CDR1 is SGHRS and CDR2 YFSETQ. DNA of the CDR3: TGCGCCAGCAGTCCCCCGAGAACCCCCGTGCACAATGAGCAGTTCTTC. Translation gives CASSPPRTPVHNEQFF.

This clonotype was observed at least ten times. This chain joins TRBV15 and TRBJ2-7, with D possibly TRBD1 on 8 matching bases. The germline V and J ends were trimmed by 2 bases and 7 bases, with 15 bases remaining between them. This CDR3 is 14 amino acids long. In germline, CDR1 is LNHNV, CDR2 YYDKDF (reference sequence). The CDR3 bases are TGTGCCACCAGCAGATGGGACAGGCGGGGGGAGCAGTACTTC. It encodes CATSRWDRRGEQYF.

This clonotype was seen many times. The chain combines TRBV20-1 with TRBJ2-2, with 7 bases matching TRBD2. The CDR3 runs 15 residues. V lost 3 bases and J lost 8; bases outside the gene matches: 12. Germline CDR1 DFQATT, CDR2 SNEGSKA (reference sequence). The CDR3 coding sequence is TGCAGTGCTAGGGCTAGCGGAACATACGGGGGGGAGCTGTTTTTT. Its translation: CSARASGTYGGELFF.

With respect to this clonotype: A much bigger clone sits one base away, suggesting this may be a read error. This rearrangement joins TRBV27 to TRBJ2-7; D is perhaps TRBD1 (5 bases). Germline V gene lookup returns CDR1 MNHEY and CDR2 SMNVEV (reference sequence). The V and J ends lost 5 bases and 2 bases respectively, with 10 bases between them. CDR3 length: 13 amino acids. The CDR3 protein is CASSTRAAYEQYF. CDR3 DNA: TGTGCCAGCAGTACCAGGGCCGCCTACGAGCAGTACTTC.

This clonotype was counted ten times or more. The rearrangement uses TRBV14 and TRBJ1-4; D gene ambiguous. Looked up from germline, CDR1 is SGHDN and CDR2 is FVKESK. This CDR3 contains 14 residues. V was shortened by 0 bases and J by 7 bases, with 9 bases between the two germline ends. This chain's CDR3 is CASSQDRTLEKLFF. The CDR3 region has the DNA TGTGCCAGCAGCCAAGATCGAACACTTGAAAAACTGTTTTTT.

The sample holds many counts of this clonotype. A read error may produce the germline difference seen at one junction end. The chain employs TRBV4-2 and TRBJ2-7; D is ambiguous. Germline lookup yields CDR1 LGHNA and CDR2 YNFKEQ. The CDR3 extends over 13 amino acids. CDR3 sequence (DNA): TGTGCCAGCAGTCAAGAAGAAGGTTACGAGCAGTACTTC. This translates into CASSQEEGYEQYF.

Many counts were recorded for this clonotype. The CDR3 sequence: CATSRDPRAETQYF. CDR3 bases: TGTGCCACCAGCAGAGATCCACGGGCAGAGACCCAGTACTTC. The chain is built from TRBV15 and TRBJ2-5; D remains ambiguous. This CDR3 region has 14 residues. Germline-derived CDR1 and CDR2 are LNHNV and YYDKDF (reference sequence). V was cut by 0 bases and J by 4 bases, with 9 bases left in between.